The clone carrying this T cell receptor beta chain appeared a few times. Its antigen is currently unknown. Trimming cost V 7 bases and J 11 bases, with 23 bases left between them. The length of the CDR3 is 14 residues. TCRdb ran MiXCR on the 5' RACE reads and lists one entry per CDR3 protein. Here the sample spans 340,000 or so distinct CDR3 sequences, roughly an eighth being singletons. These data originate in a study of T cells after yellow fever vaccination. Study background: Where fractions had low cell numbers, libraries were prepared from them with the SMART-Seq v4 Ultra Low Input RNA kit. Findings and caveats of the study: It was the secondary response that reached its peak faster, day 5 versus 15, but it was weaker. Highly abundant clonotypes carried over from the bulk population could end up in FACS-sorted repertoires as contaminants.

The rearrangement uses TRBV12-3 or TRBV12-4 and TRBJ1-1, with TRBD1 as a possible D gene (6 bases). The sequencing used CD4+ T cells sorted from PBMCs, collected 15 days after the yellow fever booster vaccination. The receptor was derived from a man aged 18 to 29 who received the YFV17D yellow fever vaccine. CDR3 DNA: TGTGCCAGCACCGATACCGGGACACGGTTTAGCGCTTTCTTT. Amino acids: CASTDTGTRFSAFF.